The clone carrying this T cell receptor beta chain was detected ten times or more. TCRdb redid the calling of the 5' RACE reads with MiXCR, one entry per CDR3 protein. Among tens of thousands of distinct CDR3 sequences listed, approximately 8% were seen once. This specimen belongs to a study of CD8 T cells in ankylosing spondylitis. The V gene lost 4 bases and the J gene lost 2 bases, with 18 bases spanning the gap. This CDR3 contains 17 residues. Germline loops: CDR1 SGHRS, CDR2 YFSETQ. This receptor was taken from a male donor with ankylosing spondylitis or in good health (not recorded which). V and J are TRBV5-1 and TRBJ2-2, with D perhaps matching TRBD2 (6 bases). Specimen: blood. This CDR3 reads CASSPRTTSLNTGELFF. CDR3 sequence (DNA): TGCGCCAGCAGCCCAAGGACTACCAGCCTTAACACCGGGGAGCTGTTTTTT.